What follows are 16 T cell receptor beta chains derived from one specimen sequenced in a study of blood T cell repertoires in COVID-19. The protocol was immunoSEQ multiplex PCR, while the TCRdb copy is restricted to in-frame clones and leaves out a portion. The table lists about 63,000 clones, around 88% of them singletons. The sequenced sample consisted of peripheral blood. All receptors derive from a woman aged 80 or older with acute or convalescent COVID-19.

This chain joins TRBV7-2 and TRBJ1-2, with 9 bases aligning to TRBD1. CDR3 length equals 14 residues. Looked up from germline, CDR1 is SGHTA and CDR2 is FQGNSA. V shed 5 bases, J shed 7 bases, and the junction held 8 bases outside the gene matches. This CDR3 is CASSPDRGWPGYTF. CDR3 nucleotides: TGTGCCAGCAGCCCGGACAGGGGATGGCCTGGCTACACCTTC. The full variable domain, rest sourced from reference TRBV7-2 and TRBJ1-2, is GAGVSQSPSNKVTEKGKDVELRCDPISGHTALYWYRQSLGQGLEFLIYFQGNSAPDKSGLPSDRFSAERTGGSVSTLTIQRTQQEDSAVYLCASSPDRGWPGYTFGSGTRLTVV.

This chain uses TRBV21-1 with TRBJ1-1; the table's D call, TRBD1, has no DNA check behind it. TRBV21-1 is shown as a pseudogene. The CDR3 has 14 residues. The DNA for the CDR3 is TGTGCCAGCAGCGGTAAAGGACAGAACACTGAAGCTTTCTTT. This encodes CASSGKGQNTEAFF.

The CDR3 is CASPGGTQYF. CDR3 nucleotide sequence: TGTGCCAGCCCGGGGGGGACCCAGTACTTC. The chain combines TRBV27 with TRBJ2-5, with 7 bases fitting TRBD2. Losses at the gene ends were 8 bases for V and 7 bases for J; bases not matched to a gene: 1. The germline gives CDR1 MNHEY, CDR2 SMNVEV (reference sequence). CDR3 length: 10 residues.

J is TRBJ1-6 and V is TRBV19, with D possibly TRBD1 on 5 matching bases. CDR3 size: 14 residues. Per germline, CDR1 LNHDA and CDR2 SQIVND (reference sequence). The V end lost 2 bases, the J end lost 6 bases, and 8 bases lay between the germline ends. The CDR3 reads CASSIRQINSPLHF. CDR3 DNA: TGTGCCAGTAGTATACGACAGATTAATTCACCCCTCCACTTT.

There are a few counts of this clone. The DNA for the CDR3 is TGTGCCAGCAGCTTACCCCTAGCGGGGCCCCAGTGGACCGGGGAGCTGTTTTTT. Translation: CASSLPLAGPQWTGELFF. This chain joins TRBV7-2 and TRBJ2-2, with TRBD2 matching over 9 bases. Trimming took 2 bases from V and 5 from J; bases not matched to a gene: 12. Per germline, CDR1 SGHTA and CDR2 FQGNSA. This CDR3 region has 18 residues.

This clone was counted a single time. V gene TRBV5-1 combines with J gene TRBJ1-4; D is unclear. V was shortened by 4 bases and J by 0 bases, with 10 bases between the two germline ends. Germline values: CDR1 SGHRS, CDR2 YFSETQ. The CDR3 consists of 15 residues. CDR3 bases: TGCGCCAGCAGCCCCCACGGGACAACTAATGAAAAACTGTTTTTT. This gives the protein CASSPHGTTNEKLFF.

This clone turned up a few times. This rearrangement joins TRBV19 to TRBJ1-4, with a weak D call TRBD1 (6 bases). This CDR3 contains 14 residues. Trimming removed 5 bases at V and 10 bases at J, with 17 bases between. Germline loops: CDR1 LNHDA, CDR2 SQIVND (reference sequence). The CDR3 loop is CASSALRDILKLFF. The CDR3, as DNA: TGTGCCAGTAGTGCCCTCCGGGACATCTTAAAACTGTTTTTT.

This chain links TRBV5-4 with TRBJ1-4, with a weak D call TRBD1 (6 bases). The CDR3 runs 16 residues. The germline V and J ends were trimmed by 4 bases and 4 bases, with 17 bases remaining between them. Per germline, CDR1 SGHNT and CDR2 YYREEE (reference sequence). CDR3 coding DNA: TGTGCCAGCAGCCCGGACAGACTCAATGGTAATGAAAAACTGTTTTTT. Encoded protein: CASSPDRLNGNEKLFF.

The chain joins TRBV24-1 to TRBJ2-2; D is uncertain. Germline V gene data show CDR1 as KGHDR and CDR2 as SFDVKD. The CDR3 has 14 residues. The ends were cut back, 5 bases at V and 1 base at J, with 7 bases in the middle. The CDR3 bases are TGTGCCACCAGTGCTCTCTTGAACACCGGGGAGCTGTTTTTT. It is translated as CATSALLNTGELFF.

The CDR3 DNA is TGTGCCAGTAGAAGCGGGGGGTCCTACAATGAGCAGTTCTTC. It is translated as CASRSGGSYNEQFF. The V gene is TRBV27, the J gene TRBJ2-1; 9 bases fit TRBD2. With V trimmed by 9 bases and J by 1 base, 4 bases remained unmatched. CDR3 length: 14 residues. Germline V gene data show CDR1 as MNHEY and CDR2 as SMNVEV (reference sequence).

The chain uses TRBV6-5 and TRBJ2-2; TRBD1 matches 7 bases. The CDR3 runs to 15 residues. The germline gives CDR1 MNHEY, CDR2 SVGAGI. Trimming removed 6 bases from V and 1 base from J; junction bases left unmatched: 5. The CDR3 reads CASRNRGGNTGELFF. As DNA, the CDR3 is TGTGCCAGCAGAAACAGGGGCGGGAACACCGGGGAGCTGTTTTTT.

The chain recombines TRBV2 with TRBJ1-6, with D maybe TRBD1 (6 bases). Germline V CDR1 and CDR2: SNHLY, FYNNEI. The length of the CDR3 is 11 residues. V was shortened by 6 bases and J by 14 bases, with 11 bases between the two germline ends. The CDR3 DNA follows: TGTGCCAGCAGGAGGGGGATAACCCTCCACTTT. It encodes CASRRGITLHF.

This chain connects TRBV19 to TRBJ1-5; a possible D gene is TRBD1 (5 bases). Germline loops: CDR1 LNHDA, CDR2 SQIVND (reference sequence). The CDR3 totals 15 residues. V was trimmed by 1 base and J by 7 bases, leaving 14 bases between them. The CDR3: CASSIVSQGGQPQHF. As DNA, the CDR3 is TGTGCCAGTAGTATAGTAAGTCAGGGTGGCCAGCCCCAGCATTTT.

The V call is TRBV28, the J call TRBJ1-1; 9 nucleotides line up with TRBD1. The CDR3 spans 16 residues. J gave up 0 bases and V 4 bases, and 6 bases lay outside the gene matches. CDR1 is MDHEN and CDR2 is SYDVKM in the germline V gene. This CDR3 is CASSSPGTGLNTEAFF. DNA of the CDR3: TGTGCCAGCAGTTCACCCGGGACAGGGTTGAACACTGAAGCTTTCTTT.

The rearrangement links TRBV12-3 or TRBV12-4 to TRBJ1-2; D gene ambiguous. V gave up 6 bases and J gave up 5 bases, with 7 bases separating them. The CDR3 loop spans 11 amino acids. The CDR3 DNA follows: TGTGCCAGCAGAGCGGGGTATGGCTACACCTTC. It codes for CASRAGYGYTF.

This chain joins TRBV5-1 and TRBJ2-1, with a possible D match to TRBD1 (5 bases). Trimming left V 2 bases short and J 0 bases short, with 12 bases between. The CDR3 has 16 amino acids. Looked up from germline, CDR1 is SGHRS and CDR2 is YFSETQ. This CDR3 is CASSFRQFSSYNEQFF. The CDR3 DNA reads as TGCGCCAGCAGCTTCCGACAGTTCAGCTCCTACAATGAGCAGTTCTTC.